This TCR beta chain was profiled in a study of cytomegalovirus exposure and HLA in healthy donors. General observations from the study: Follow-up analysis seemed to connect common viral pathogens with several of the most significant clusters identified. Donors were assumed by presence/absence analyses to have roughly uniform sequencing depth. HLA allele associations emerged for roughly 17,000 TCR beta sequences in a later analysis, at 0.05 false discovery rate.

Unmatched junction bases numbered 6, after V lost 5 bases and J lost 9 bases. CDR3 size: 13 residues. Germline V gives CDR1 SNHLY, CDR2 FYNNEI. The PCR was carried out with 60 Vbeta primers and 13 Jbeta primers. Sequencing used immunoSEQ multiplex PCR; TCRdb keeps in-frame clones, though not all of them. The table has some 150,000 clones, 82% seen once. Remarks on this clone: Its specificity is not known.

The clonotype comes from a male donor in good health and CMV-seronegative. Sequenced material: PBMCs. The rearrangement links TRBV2 to TRBJ1-5, with TRBD1 identical over 8 bases. This CDR3 is CASSQGALGPQHF. The DNA of the CDR3 is TGTGCCAGCAGTCAGGGGGCTTTGGGGCCCCAGCATTTT.